The 17 T cell receptor beta chains below were found in one sample sequenced in a study of blood T cell repertoires in COVID-19. TCRdb's copy holds only in-frame clones and misses some; the assay was immunoSEQ multiplex PCR. Of under 350,000 clones listed, around nine tenths are singletons. Sequencing used peripheral blood. The receptors stem from a man in his forties with acute or convalescent COVID-19.

The gene calls are TRBV6-6 and TRBJ2-3; D is perhaps TRBD1 (8 bases). CDR3 size: 23 residues. The V gene's germline CDR1 is MNHNY and CDR2 SVGAGI (reference sequence). V lost 5 bases and J 0 bases, leaving 36 bases between the germline ends. In DNA form, the CDR3 reads TGTGCCAGCAGTCTCTCGCCCCCTCGACAGGGGCTATGGACTAGTGGGAGCACAGATACGCAGTATTTT. Protein sequence: CASSLSPPRQGLWTSGSTDTQYF.

This chain links TRBV5-1 with TRBJ2-7; 7 positions match TRBD1. Trimming removed 4 bases from V and 1 base from J; junction bases left unmatched: 8. CDR1 SGHRS and CDR2 YFSETQ come from the germline V gene. The length of the CDR3 is 15 residues. The CDR3, as DNA: TGCGCCAGCAGCCTTGGGACAGATCCGTCCTACGAGCAGTACTTC. Translation gives CASSLGTDPSYEQYF.

The chain uses TRBV2 and TRBJ2-6; D is possibly TRBD1 (6 bases). The CDR3 spans 16 residues. Trimming took off 6 bases at V and 0 bases at J, with 12 bases between the two ends. In germline, CDR1 is SNHLY, CDR2 FYNNEI. CDR3 nucleotides: TGTGCCAGCAGACGGGACAAGTTCTCTGGGGCCAACGTCCTGACTTTC. Its protein is CASRRDKFSGANVLTF.

This chain joins TRBV5-1 and TRBJ2-2, with D tentatively TRBD2 (6 bases). CDR3 length equals 15 residues. The germline V gene encodes CDR1 SGHRS and CDR2 YFSETQ. V shed 7 bases and J shed 3 bases, with 16 bases lying between them. CDR3 sequence: CASSPGLIYTGELFF. In DNA, the CDR3 is TGCGCCAGCTCCCCGGGACTTATCTACACCGGGGAGCTGTTTTTT.

The rearrangement uses TRBV7-6 and TRBJ1-1; D remains ambiguous. V lost 3 bases, J lost 2 bases, and 4 bases lay in between. The CDR3 extends over 12 amino acids. Germline assignment: CDR1 SGHVS and CDR2 FNYEAQ. The CDR3 sequence: CASSFGNTEAFF. In DNA form, the CDR3 reads TGTGCCAGCAGCTTCGGTAACACTGAAGCTTTCTTT.

The gene calls are TRBV21-1 and TRBJ2-1; the table gives TRBD2 as D, unverified against the DNA. TRBV21-1 represents a pseudogene. CDR3 length equals 17 residues. The CDR3 sequence is CASSRRDGGESYNEQFF. The CDR3 DNA sequence: TGTGCCAGCAGCCGTAGAGATGGGGGGGAGTCCTACAATGAGCAGTTCTTC.

This chain links TRBV27 with TRBJ1-6; 7 bases fit TRBD1. CDR3 length equals 14 residues. Germline CDR1 reads MNHEY; CDR2 reads SMNVEV (reference sequence). Germline trimming cut 0 bases from V and 7 bases from J; bases unmatched to any gene: 0. CDR3 nucleotides: TGTGCCAGCAGTTTATCCAGGGGGAATTCACCCCTCCACTTT. Its translation: CASSLSRGNSPLHF.

The V gene is TRBV6-5, the J gene TRBJ2-7; D gene uncertain. V lost 0 bases to trimming and J lost 3 bases, with 6 bases between them. The CDR3 has 13 amino acids. Germline V CDR1 and CDR2: MNHEY, SVGAGI. CDR3 sequence: CASSYSLGYEQYF. DNA for the CDR3: TGTGCCAGCAGTTACTCGCTCGGCTACGAGCAGTACTTC.

The chain carries TRBV5-4 and TRBJ2-7, with TRBD1 identical over 7 bases. The ends lost 0 bases at V and 3 bases at J; junction bases unmatched: 9. Germline-derived CDR1 and CDR2 are SGHNT and YYREEE (reference sequence). The CDR3 consists of 16 residues. The CDR3 sequence is CASSLEQGVSIYEQYF. CDR3 nucleotide sequence: TGTGCCAGCAGCTTGGAGCAGGGGGTAAGCATCTACGAGCAGTACTTC.

The chain employs TRBV10-3 and TRBJ1-3; 8 bases align to TRBD1. The CDR3 length is 14 residues. The junction had 8 bases not matched to a gene; V was cut back by 11 bases and J by 2 bases. In germline, CDR1 is ENHRY, CDR2 SYGVKD. The CDR3 DNA sequence: TGTGCCGGAAGAACAGGGGGAGCTGGAAACACCATATATTTT. Protein sequence: CAGRTGGAGNTIYF.

The rearrangement uses TRBV12-5 and TRBJ1-1; D remains ambiguous. The CDR3 covers 11 residues. Deletions cut 3 bases from V and 4 bases from J, with 3 bases between. The germline CDR1 and CDR2 sequences are LGHNT and FRNRAP. In nucleotides, the CDR3 is TGTGCTAGTGGTTTCTTCACTGAAGCTTTCTTT. Residues: CASGFFTEAFF.

This chain links TRBV5-6 with TRBJ1-2, with D possibly matching TRBD1 (5 bases). Trimming left V 5 bases short and J 8 bases short, with 13 bases between. The CDR3 runs 12 residues. Germline V lookup: CDR1 SGHDT, CDR2 YYEEEE. CDR3 sequence (DNA): TGTGCCAGCAGACCGGGGACTCGAGGCTACACCTTC. It specifies CASRPGTRGYTF. The variable domain in full, with the rest retrieved from reference TRBV5-6 and TRBJ1-2, is DAGVTQSPTHLIKTRGQQVTLRCSPKSGHDTVSWYQQALGQGPQFIFQYYEEEERQRGNFPDRFSGHQFPNYSSELNVNALLLGDSALYLCASRPGTRGYTFGSGTRLTVV.

Only one count was recorded for this clone. This chain joins TRBV6-5 and TRBJ1-6, with D possibly being TRBD1 (6 bases). V was shortened by 2 bases and J by 5 bases, with 13 bases between the two germline ends. The CDR3 covers 16 residues. Looked up from germline, CDR1 is MNHEY and CDR2 is SVGAGI. The CDR3 here is CASSYGGARDNSPLHF. CDR3 sequence (DNA): TGTGCCAGCAGTTACGGGGGGGCGAGGGATAATTCACCCCTCCACTTT.

This chain links TRBV6-5 with TRBJ2-4, with 8 bases identical to TRBD2. CDR1 is MNHEY, CDR2 SVGAGI, per germline. The CDR3 consists of 14 residues. V shed 2 bases and J 7 bases; nucleotides not matched to a gene: 4. The CDR3 sequence is CASSYRGGENIQYF. The CDR3 DNA reads TGTGCCAGCAGTTACCGGGGGGGCGAGAACATTCAGTACTTC.

The chain combines TRBV2 with TRBJ2-5; D might be TRBD1 (6 bases). Deletions cut 4 bases from V and 2 bases from J, with 11 bases between. CDR3 size: 14 residues. Germline CDR1 SNHLY, CDR2 FYNNEI. The CDR3 reads CASSADRYQETQYF. In nucleotides, the CDR3 is TGTGCCAGCAGTGCAGACAGGTATCAAGAGACCCAGTACTTC.

The chain recombines TRBV6-5 with TRBJ1-2; D gene unclear. Germline CDR1 MNHEY, CDR2 SVGAGI. V shed 7 bases and J shed 6 bases, with 12 bases lying between them. This CDR3 has 12 residues. The CDR3 sequence is CASNEGLNGYTF. In DNA form, the CDR3 reads TGTGCCAGCAACGAGGGCTTGAATGGCTACACCTTC.

This clone was detected only once. This chain connects TRBV5-5 to TRBJ2-7, with 8 bases that match TRBD2. The CDR3 is made up of 16 amino acids. Germline CDR1 and CDR2: SGHKS and YYEKEE (reference sequence). V gave up 0 bases and J gave up 4 bases; unmatched junction bases: 9. CDR3 amino acids: CASSLEVGLGVYEQYF. CDR3 sequence (DNA): TGTGCCAGCAGCTTGGAAGTGGGACTAGGGGTTTACGAGCAGTACTTC. Looking up the rest from reference TRBV5-5 and TRBJ2-7 gives the full variable domain: DAGVTQSPTHLIKTRGQQVTLRCSPISGHKSVSWYQQVLGQGPQFIFQYYEKEERGRGNFPDRFSARQFPNYSSELNVNALLLGDSALYLCASSLEVGLGVYEQYFGPGTRLTVT.